A single sample is the source of the 3 T cell receptor beta chains below, sequenced in a study of long-term antiretroviral therapy in people with HIV (dated 2022 in TCRdb). The immunoSEQ hsTCRB v3.0 assay was used at survey level resolution for TRB variable region sequencing. The table was pulled from immuneACCESS by TCRdb, which kept in-frame rearrangements only. Such tables lose some clones; where checked, under half of the loss comes from unresolved V genes, and the rest has no known cause. The sample has 38,000 or so clones on record, less than 95% of them singletons. The ten largest make up roughly 2.2% of the sample. The sequencing used unsorted PBMCs, collected around 9 years after starting antiretroviral therapy. The origin of the receptors is a man aged 25 to 45 with HIV.

This chain joins TRBV5-4 and TRBJ2-1; 8 nucleotides match TRBD1. CDR1 is SGHNT and CDR2 is YYREEE in the germline V gene (reference sequence). V was pared by 4 bases and J by 10 bases, with 19 bases of the junction left unmatched. The CDR3 runs to 17 residues. The CDR3 is CASSDGPRTGRAGEQFF. The CDR3 DNA reads TGTGCCAGCAGCGATGGCCCCAGGACAGGGCGGGCCGGCGAGCAGTTCTTC.

The V and J genes are TRBV4-1 and TRBJ2-2, with D perhaps matching TRBD1 or TRBD2 (5 bases each). The CDR3 loop spans 16 amino acids. V gave up 3 bases and J gave up 5 bases, with 16 bases separating them. Germline CDR1 and CDR2: MGHRA and YSYEKL. The CDR3 bases are TGCGCCAGCAGCCACCAAAGGATTGGGGGTACCGGGGAGCTGTTTTTT. Protein sequence: CASSHQRIGGTGELFF.

The rearrangement joins TRBV15 to TRBJ1-5; possible D gene TRBD1, 6 bases. Germline CDR1 reads LNHNV; CDR2 reads YYDKDF (reference sequence). V lost 4 bases and J 6 bases, leaving 13 bases between the germline ends. The CDR3 runs to 14 residues. Here the CDR3 reads CATSIRGVSQPQHF. DNA of the CDR3: TGTGCCACCAGCATCAGGGGAGTGAGTCAGCCCCAGCATTTT. The full variable domain, its missing parts supplied by reference TRBV15 and TRBJ1-5, is DAMVIQNPRYQVTQFGKPVTLSCSQTLNHNVMYWYQQKSSQAPKLLFHYYDKDFNNEADTPDNFQSRRPNTSFCFLDIRSPGLGDTAMYLCATSIRGVSQPQHFGDGTRLSIL.